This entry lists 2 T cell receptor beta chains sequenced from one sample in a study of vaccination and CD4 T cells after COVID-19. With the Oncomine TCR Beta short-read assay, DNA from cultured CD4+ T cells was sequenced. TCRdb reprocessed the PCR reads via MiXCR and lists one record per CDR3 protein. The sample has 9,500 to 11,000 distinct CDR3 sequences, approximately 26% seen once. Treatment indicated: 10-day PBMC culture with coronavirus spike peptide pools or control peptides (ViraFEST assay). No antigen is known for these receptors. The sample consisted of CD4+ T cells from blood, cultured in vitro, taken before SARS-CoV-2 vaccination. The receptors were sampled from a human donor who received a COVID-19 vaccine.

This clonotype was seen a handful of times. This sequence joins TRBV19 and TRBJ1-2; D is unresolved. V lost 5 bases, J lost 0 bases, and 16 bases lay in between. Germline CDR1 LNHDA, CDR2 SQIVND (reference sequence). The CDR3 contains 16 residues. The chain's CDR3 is CASSVATVLANYGYTF. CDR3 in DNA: TGTGCCAGTAGTGTGGCGACGGTCCTAGCTAACTATGGCTACACCTTC.

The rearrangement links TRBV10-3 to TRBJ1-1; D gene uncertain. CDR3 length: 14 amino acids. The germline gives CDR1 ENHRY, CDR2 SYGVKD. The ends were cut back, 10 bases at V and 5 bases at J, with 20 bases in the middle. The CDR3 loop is CATDEGHRSTEAFF. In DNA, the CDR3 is TGTGCCACCGATGAGGGTCACAGAAGTACTGAAGCTTTCTTT.